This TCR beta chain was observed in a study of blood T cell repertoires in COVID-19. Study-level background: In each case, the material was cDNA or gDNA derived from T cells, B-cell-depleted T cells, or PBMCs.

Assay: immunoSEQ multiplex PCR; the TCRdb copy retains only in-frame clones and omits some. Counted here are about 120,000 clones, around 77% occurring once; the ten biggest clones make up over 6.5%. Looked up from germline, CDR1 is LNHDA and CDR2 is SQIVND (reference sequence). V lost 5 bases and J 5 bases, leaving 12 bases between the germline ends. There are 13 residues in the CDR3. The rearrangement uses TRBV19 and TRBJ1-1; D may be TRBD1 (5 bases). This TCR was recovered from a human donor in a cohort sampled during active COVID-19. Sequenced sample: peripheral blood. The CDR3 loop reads CASSWGVVTEAFF. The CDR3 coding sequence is TGTGCCAGTAGTTGGGGGGTTGTTACTGAAGCTTTCTTT. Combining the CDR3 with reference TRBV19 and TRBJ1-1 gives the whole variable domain DGGITQSPKYLFRKEGQNVTLSCEQNLNHDAMYWYRQDPGQGLRLIYYSQIVNDFQKGDIAEGYSVSREKKESFPLTVTSAQKNPTAFYLCASSWGVVTEAFFGQGTRLTVV.